The 30 T cell receptor beta chains below all came from one sample that was sequenced in a study of T cells in Graves' hyperthyroidism and ophthalmopathy. Template material for amplifying TCR beta CDR3 regions consisted of RNA transcripts. RT-PCR in the first round (using the HTBI primer set) targeted the TCR CDR3. TCRdb re-analysed the multiplex PCR reads in MiXCR, keeping a single row per CDR3 protein. The sample lists about 640,000 distinct CDR3 sequences, around 15% seen once, with approximately 12% in the top ten. Material: blood. These receptors were taken from a woman in her 50s with Graves' ophthalmopathy.

This clonotype has a count of ten or more. The chain recombines TRBV5-1 with TRBJ2-7, with D perhaps matching TRBD1 or TRBD2 (5 bases each). Trimming shortened V by 4 bases and J by 3 bases, and 14 bases separated the two germline ends. The CDR3 is 14 residues long. Germline CDR1 SGHRS, CDR2 YFSETQ. CDR3 DNA: TGCGCCAGCAGCACCCGGGACGGGGACTACGAGCAGTACTTC. It translates to CASSTRDGDYEQYF.

This clonotype was observed at least ten times. This rearrangement joins TRBV11-2 to TRBJ2-6, with 11 bases that match TRBD1. Germline trimming cut 4 bases from V and 0 bases from J; bases unmatched to any gene: 8. The V gene's germline CDR1 is SGHAT and CDR2 FQNNGV. CDR3 size: 19 residues. CDR3 bases: TGTGCCAGCAGCTCCCCAACCGGGACAGGGGGCTCTGGGGCCAACGTCCTGACTTTC. Protein: CASSSPTGTGGSGANVLTF. The whole variable domain, remainder taken from reference TRBV11-2 and TRBJ2-6, is EAGVAQSPRYKIIEKRQSVAFWCNPISGHATLYWYQQILGQGPKLLIQFQNNGVVDDSQLPKDRFSAERLKGVDSTLKIQPAKLEDSAVYLCASSSPTGTGGSGANVLTFGAGSRLTVL.

This clonotype was counted ten times or more. This chain links TRBV28 with TRBJ2-1, with no clear D. V was cut by 4 bases and J by 8 bases, with 15 bases left in between. Germline-derived CDR1 and CDR2 are MDHEN and SYDVKM. CDR3 length equals 14 residues. In DNA form, the CDR3 reads TGTGCCAGCAGTTCTTCCCGAAGCCAGCATGAGCAGTTCTTC. Residues: CASSSSRSQHEQFF. Using reference TRBV28 and TRBJ2-1 for the parts outside the CDR3, the full variable domain is DVKVTQSSRYLVKRTGEKVFLECVQDMDHENMFWYRQDPGLGLRLIYFSYDVKMKEKGDIPEGYSVSREKKERFSLILESASTNQTSMYLCASSSSRSQHEQFFGPGTRLTVL.

For this clonotype: This may stem from a read error, because a much larger clone lies one nucleotide away. The chain employs TRBV6-2 or TRBV6-3 and TRBJ2-5, with 8 positions matching TRBD1. CDR1 and CDR2 (germline): MNHEY, SVGEGT. The length of the CDR3 is 15 residues. The CDR3 sequence: CAISYLSGTGETQYF. DNA of the CDR3: TGTGCCATCAGTTACTTATCCGGGACAGGAGAGACCCAGTACTTC.

The table lists this clonotype with many counts. The V gene is TRBV28, the J gene TRBJ2-7; D gene unclear. The V end was cut by 2 bases, the J end by 3 bases, with 23 bases between. The CDR3 has 18 residues. Germline V gene data show CDR1 as MDHEN and CDR2 as SYDVKM. The CDR3 sequence: CASSLISESTLPYYEQYF. The CDR3, as DNA: TGTGCCAGCAGTTTAATCTCCGAGTCGACACTGCCTTACTACGAGCAGTACTTC.

This clonotype was seen repeatedly, ten times or more. The rearrangement joins TRBV20-1 to TRBJ2-3; D may match TRBD1 or TRBD2 (6 bases each). With 3 bases removed from V and 1 base from J, the gap between germline ends came to 14 bases. The V gene's germline CDR1 is DFQATT and CDR2 SNEGSKA (reference sequence). This CDR3 is built from 15 residues. This CDR3 reads CSASVRGHGTDTQYF. In DNA form, the CDR3 reads TGCAGTGCTAGCGTTCGGGGGCACGGCACAGATACGCAGTATTTT.

This clonotype was picked up many times. The genes are TRBV14 and TRBJ1-2, with 9 bases lining up with TRBD1. Looked up from germline, CDR1 is SGHDN and CDR2 is FVKESK. V was pared by 4 bases and J by 6 bases, with 9 bases of the junction left unmatched. The CDR3 contains 15 residues. In DNA form, the CDR3 reads TGTGCCAGCAGCCGGACCGTCGGACAGGGGCATGGCTACACCTTC. It yields the protein CASSRTVGQGHGYTF.

In this sample, this clonotype turned up once. The chain employs TRBV20-1 and TRBJ2-3; the match to TRBD2 covers 14 bases. Per germline, CDR1 DFQATT and CDR2 SNEGSKA (reference sequence). Losses at the gene ends were 6 bases for V and 2 bases for J; bases not matched to a gene: 4. This CDR3 has 15 amino acids. The CDR3 here is CSARLAGGATDTQYF. As DNA, the CDR3 is TGCAGTGCAAGACTAGCGGGAGGGGCCACAGATACGCAGTATTTT.

This clonotype has only a few counts. The genes are TRBV3-1 and TRBJ2-2, with 7 nucleotides matching TRBD2. The CDR3 totals 16 residues. The trim removed 2 bases at V and 3 bases at J, leaving 6 bases unmatched. Germline V CDR1 and CDR2: LGHDT, YNNKEL (reference sequence). The CDR3 region is CASSQQTSTYTGELFF. The CDR3, as DNA: TGTGCCAGCAGCCAACAGACTAGCACCTACACCGGGGAGCTGTTTTTT.

The rearrangement joins TRBV7-9 to TRBJ2-3; TRBD2 agrees at 11 bases. The trim removed 5 bases at V and 5 bases at J, leaving 6 bases unmatched. CDR3 length: 15 amino acids. Germline V CDR1 and CDR2: SEHNR, FQNEAQ (reference sequence). In nucleotides, the CDR3 is TGTGCCAGCAGCATTCTAGCGGGGGGAGAAGATACGCAGTATTTT. Protein sequence: CASSILAGGEDTQYF.

This clonotype showed up just a few times. The V gene is TRBV9, the J gene TRBJ2-1; TRBD2 might be the D (5 bases). The CDR3 sequence is 13 residues long. Germline V gene lookup returns CDR1 SGDLS and CDR2 YYNGEE. The V and J ends lost 3 bases and 9 bases respectively, with 13 bases between them. CDR3 DNA: TGTGCCAGCAGCGAGTACAACGGGGTTGAGCAGTTCTTC. Translating it yields CASSEYNGVEQFF.

The chain uses TRBV29-1 and TRBJ1-1; D unresolved. Trimming cost V 8 bases and J 1 base, with 14 bases left between them. Looked up from germline, CDR1 is SQVTM and CDR2 is ANQGSEA. CDR3 length: 13 residues. The CDR3 DNA follows: TGCAGCTCACCCCCCGAGGGGAACACTGAAGCTTTCTTT. Its protein product is CSSPPEGNTEAFF. Looking up the rest from reference TRBV29-1 and TRBJ1-1 gives the full variable domain: SAVISQKPSRDICQRGTSLTIQCQVDSQVTMMFWYRQQPGQSLTLIATANQGSEATYESGFVIDKFPISRPNLTFSTLTVSNMSPEDSSIYLCSSPPEGNTEAFFGQGTRLTVV.

This clonotype was recorded many times. V is TRBV9 and J is TRBJ1-1; perhaps TRBD1 as D (5 bases). The V end was cut by 3 bases, the J end by 0 bases, with 15 bases between. The CDR3 extends over 16 amino acids. Per the germline V gene, CDR1 is SGDLS and CDR2 is YYNGEE. This chain's CDR3 is CASSANSGGLNTEAFF. The CDR3 DNA sequence: TGTGCCAGCAGCGCCAACTCCGGGGGATTGAACACTGAAGCTTTCTTT.

This clonotype was found a few times. V gene TRBV27 combines with J gene TRBJ2-5; no clear D gene. With 0 bases removed from V and 5 bases from J, the gap between germline ends came to 16 bases. Germline V lookup: CDR1 MNHEY, CDR2 SMNVEV (reference sequence). The CDR3 runs 16 residues. CDR3 loop: CASSLSVGVGGETQYF. CDR3 in DNA: TGTGCCAGCAGTTTATCGGTTGGGGTAGGTGGGGAGACCCAGTACTTC.

Ten or more counts support this clonotype. Written as DNA, the CDR3 is TGTGCCAGCAGCCAAGAGACTAGCGGGAGTCCATACGAGCAGTACTTC. It translates to CASSQETSGSPYEQYF. V usage is TRBV3-1 and J usage is TRBJ2-7, with 12 bases fitting TRBD2. This CDR3 has 16 amino acids. V gave up 0 bases and J gave up 4 bases; unmatched junction bases: 4. Germline loops: CDR1 LGHDT, CDR2 YNNKEL (reference sequence).

This clonotype came up many times. J is TRBJ1-1 and V is TRBV28; D call uncertain. From germline, CDR1 is MDHEN and CDR2 SYDVKM. The CDR3 length is 14 residues. Trimming removed 2 bases at V and 1 base at J, with 8 bases between. CDR3 region: CASSLASSNTEAFF. The CDR3 DNA reads TGTGCCAGCAGTTTAGCCAGCTCGAACACTGAAGCTTTCTTT.

This clonotype was recorded many times. The chain couples TRBV9 to TRBJ1-1; D possibly corresponds to TRBD1 (6 bases). CDR3 length equals 14 residues. V lost 3 bases and J 4 bases, leaving 13 bases between the germline ends. Germline CDR1 is SGDLS and CDR2 is YYNGEE. As DNA, the CDR3 is TGTGCCAGCAGCGCAACAGGGTGGGCCACTGAAGCTTTCTTT. This translates into CASSATGWATEAFF.

This clonotype was counted a few times. This chain joins TRBV12-5 and TRBJ2-1; 11 nucleotides line up with TRBD1. Germline CDR1 is LGHNT and CDR2 is FRNRAP. J was trimmed by 9 bases and V by 4 bases; bases with no gene match: 8. This CDR3 has 15 amino acids. The CDR3 is CASGSPGQGVGEQFF. The DNA of the CDR3 is TGTGCTAGTGGTTCCCCGGGACAGGGGGTTGGTGAGCAGTTCTTC. Filled out from reference TRBV12-5 and TRBJ2-1, the complete variable domain reads DARVTQTPRHKVTEMGQEVTMRCQPILGHNTVFWYRQTMMQGLELLAYFRNRAPLDDSGMPKDRFSAEMPDATLATLKIQPSEPRDSAVYFCASGSPGQGVGEQFFGPGTRLTVL.

The rearrangement joins TRBV6-1 to TRBJ2-2, with 10 bases identical to TRBD2. With 6 bases clipped from V and 0 bases from J, the junction kept 7 bases outside the gene matches. The germline V gene encodes CDR1 MNHNS and CDR2 SASEGT. The CDR3 totals 17 residues. CDR3 region: CASRRDGLAANTGELFF. CDR3 coding DNA: TGTGCCAGCAGGAGGGACGGACTAGCGGCGAACACCGGGGAGCTGTTTTTT.

The V call is TRBV29-1, the J call TRBJ1-2, with 7 nucleotides matching TRBD1. Looked up from germline, CDR1 is SQVTM and CDR2 is ANQGSEA. The CDR3 is 13 residues long. The V and J ends lost 6 bases and 2 bases, in that order; junction bases with no gene match: 6. The CDR3 is CSVRQGANYGYTF. Written as DNA, the CDR3 is TGCAGCGTGCGACAGGGAGCCAACTATGGCTACACCTTC.

As for this clonotype: Just one base apart from a much larger clone, this may be a read error. The rearrangement links TRBV19 to TRBJ1-1; 7 bases line up with TRBD1. CDR1 is LNHDA and CDR2 is SQIVND in the germline V gene (reference sequence). V was pared by 8 bases and J by 1 base, with 7 bases of the junction left unmatched. The CDR3 totals 14 residues. CDR3 in amino acids: CASGRQGGNTEAFF. CDR3 coding DNA: TGTGCCAGTGGGCGACAGGGAGGGAACACTGAAGCTTTCTTT.

In this sample, this clonotype turned up a few times. The chain uses TRBV6-2 or TRBV6-3 and TRBJ2-1; D gene uncertain. The CDR3 consists of 16 residues. Trimming removed 2 bases from V and 2 bases from J, with 13 bases in between. Germline loops: CDR1 MNHEY, CDR2 SVGEGT. The CDR3 here is CASSYLPTRPYNEQFF. The CDR3 bases are TGTGCCAGCAGTTACCTCCCTACGAGGCCCTACAATGAGCAGTTCTTC.

The chain is built from TRBV9 and TRBJ2-1, with TRBD2 matching over 9 bases. The CDR3 is 16 residues long. Germline V gene data show CDR1 as SGDLS and CDR2 as YYNGEE. V dropped 0 bases and J dropped 9; count of bases not matched to a gene: 10. In DNA, the CDR3 is TGTGCCAGCAGCGTAGTAATGGCGGGAGGGCCTATTGAGCAGTTCTTC. Its protein is CASSVVMAGGPIEQFF. The variable domain in full, with the rest retrieved from reference TRBV9 and TRBJ2-1, is DSGVTQTPKHLITATGQRVTLRCSPRSGDLSVYWYQQSLDQGLQFLIQYYNGEERAKGNILERFSAQQFPDLHSELNLSSLELGDSALYFCASSVVMAGGPIEQFFGPGTRLTVL.

This clonotype was recorded many times. The rearrangement uses TRBV20-1 and TRBJ2-1; 9 positions match TRBD2. With V trimmed by 2 bases and J by 4 bases, 12 bases remained unmatched. CDR3 length: 17 residues. Per the germline V gene, CDR1 is DFQATT and CDR2 is SNEGSKA (reference sequence). The CDR3 DNA sequence: TGCAGTGCTAGAATGTTCGGGGGAGCGGGAGGTTACAATGAGCAGTTCTTC. Translation gives CSARMFGGAGGYNEQFF.

This clonotype was detected many times. V gene TRBV7-9 combines with J gene TRBJ2-3; TRBD2 matches at 9 bases. V was pared by 1 base and J by 4 bases, with 12 bases of the junction left unmatched. This CDR3 contains 18 residues. Germline assignment: CDR1 SEHNR and CDR2 FQNEAQ (reference sequence). The CDR3 DNA sequence: TGTGCCAGCAGCTTAGAGTCGATGGCGGGAGGGCCGGCAGATACGCAGTATTTT. This translates into CASSLESMAGGPADTQYF.

This clonotype has just a few counts. The CDR3 reads CSVESYNEQFF. DNA of the CDR3: TGCAGCGTTGAAAGTTACAATGAGCAGTTCTTC. The chain recombines TRBV29-1 with TRBJ2-1, with D unclear. Looked up from germline, CDR1 is SQVTM and CDR2 is ANQGSEA. The CDR3 is 11 amino acids. With 2 bases removed from V and 4 bases from J, the gap between germline ends came to 3 bases.

Regarding this clonotype: This may be a read error: a much more frequent sequence differs by one nucleotide. The chain carries TRBV12-3 or TRBV12-4 and TRBJ2-7; a possible D gene is TRBD2 (5 bases). The CDR3 runs to 13 residues. V lost 4 bases and J 0 bases, leaving 7 bases between the germline ends. Here the CDR3 DNA reads TGTGCCAGCAGTTGTGGGAGCTCCTACGAGCAGTACTTC. This translates into CASSCGSSYEQYF.

This clonotype was seen a handful of times. The chain links TRBV28 to TRBJ1-1; D is undetermined. V was trimmed by 1 base and J by 10 bases, leaving 10 bases between them. Germline CDR1 is MDHEN and CDR2 is SYDVKM. The CDR3 has 12 amino acids. The CDR3 DNA follows: TGTGCCAGCAGTTTATTGAGCCATGGAGCTTTCTTT. It translates to CASSLLSHGAFF. Using reference TRBV28 and TRBJ1-1 for the parts outside the CDR3, the full variable domain is DVKVTQSSRYLVKRTGEKVFLECVQDMDHENMFWYRQDPGLGLRLIYFSYDVKMKEKGDIPEGYSVSREKKERFSLILESASTNQTSMYLCASSLLSHGAFFGQGTRLTVV.

In this sample, this clonotype turned up many times. The V gene is TRBV11-3, the J gene TRBJ2-1; D is tentatively TRBD1 or TRBD2 (5 bases each). The germline V gene has CDR1 SGHNT and CDR2 YENEEA. Trimming pared 1 base from V and 11 bases from J, leaving 12 bases between. The CDR3 contains 13 residues. The CDR3 DNA is TGTGCCAGCAGCTTAGCGGGGCGTAGACAGCAGTTCTTC. Its translation: CASSLAGRRQQFF.

This clonotype occurred many times. The CDR3 region is CASSLTLADYGYTF. The CDR3 coding sequence is TGTGCCAGCAGCCTCACTCTGGCGGACTATGGCTACACCTTC. The chain uses TRBV6-2 or TRBV6-3 and TRBJ1-2; D is unresolved. Germline CDR1 is MNHEY and CDR2 is SVGEGT. V lost 6 bases and J lost 3, with 14 bases in between. CDR3 length: 14 residues.